The 8 T cell receptor beta chains below were found in one sample sequenced in a study of cytomegalovirus exposure and HLA in healthy donors. The PCR employed 60 Vbeta primers together with 13 Jbeta primers. Clones were sequenced by immunoSEQ multiplex PCR, and TCRdb holds only the in-frame ones, with some missing. This sample carries 130,000 to 150,000 clones, 70% to 80% of them seen once, and the ten largest clones take 5.1%. The specimen was PBMCs. The receptor source for this set is a male donor in good health and CMV-seronegative.

This rearrangement joins TRBV7-9 to TRBJ2-2, with 9 bases lining up with TRBD1. V lost 10 bases to trimming and J lost 7 bases; unmatched junction nucleotides: 16. Looked up from germline, CDR1 is SEHNR and CDR2 is FQNEAQ (reference sequence). CDR3 length: 16 amino acids. The CDR3 DNA reads TGTGCCACCCGCCGTGGGACAGGGTCGAGAGGCGGGGAGCTGTTTTTT. As protein: CATRRGTGSRGGELFF.

This clone was observed a handful of times. The V and J genes are TRBV6-5 and TRBJ2-2; D uncertain. V was pared by 0 bases and J by 7 bases, with 9 bases between. The CDR3 length is 14 residues. Germline V lookup: CDR1 MNHEY, CDR2 SVGAGI. CDR3 in amino acids: CASSYSISSGELFF. The CDR3 DNA sequence: TGTGCCAGCAGTTACTCGATTTCGAGCGGGGAGCTGTTTTTT.

This sequence joins TRBV5-4 and TRBJ2-1; 8 positions match TRBD2. The CDR3 consists of 16 residues. Trimming removed 6 bases from V and 0 bases from J; junction bases left unmatched: 8. In germline, CDR1 is SGHNT, CDR2 YYREEE (reference sequence). In DNA form, the CDR3 reads TGTGCCAGCACCCGGGGCGGGGGGTTCTCCTACAATGAGCAGTTCTTC. It is translated as CASTRGGGFSYNEQFF.

The V gene is TRBV5-6, the J gene TRBJ1-5, with D uncertain. Looked up from germline, CDR1 is SGHDT and CDR2 is YYEEEE. The V gene lost 4 bases and the J gene lost 10 bases, with 12 bases spanning the gap. This CDR3 is built from 12 residues. CDR3 sequence: CASSSPPLPQHF. The DNA for the CDR3 is TGTGCCAGCAGCAGTCCCCCTCTACCCCAGCATTTT. The entire variable domain, with the rest obtained from reference TRBV5-6 and TRBJ1-5, is as follows: DAGVTQSPTHLIKTRGQQVTLRCSPKSGHDTVSWYQQALGQGPQFIFQYYEEEERQRGNFPDRFSGHQFPNYSSELNVNALLLGDSALYLCASSSPPLPQHFGDGTRLSIL.

This chain links TRBV30 with TRBJ1-6; TRBD1 might be the D (5 bases). This CDR3 has 15 residues. Germline V CDR1 and CDR2: GTSNPN, SVGIG (reference sequence). V was clipped by 0 bases and J by 10 bases, with 16 bases between them. CDR3 in amino acids: CAWSVRAGQRSPLHF. CDR3 in DNA: TGTGCCTGGAGTGTACGGGCAGGGCAAAGGTCACCCCTCCACTTT. The whole variable domain, filled in from reference TRBV30 and TRBJ1-6, reads SQTIHQWPATLVQPVGSPLSLECTVEGTSNPNLYWYRQAAGRGLQLLFYSVGIGQISSEVPQNLSASRPQDRQFILSSKKLLLSDSGFYLCAWSVRAGQRSPLHFGNGTRLTVT.

The chain has TRBV5-6 and TRBJ2-5; 9 bases fit TRBD2. CDR1 is SGHDT and CDR2 is YYEEEE in the germline V gene. The CDR3 runs to 13 residues. V dropped 7 bases and J dropped 3; count of bases not matched to a gene: 4. The CDR3 sequence is CASRERGEETQYF. In DNA form, the CDR3 reads TGTGCCAGCCGCGAGCGGGGGGAAGAGACCCAGTACTTC. The variable domain in full, with the rest retrieved from reference TRBV5-6 and TRBJ2-5, is DAGVTQSPTHLIKTRGQQVTLRCSPKSGHDTVSWYQQALGQGPQFIFQYYEEEERQRGNFPDRFSGHQFPNYSSELNVNALLLGDSALYLCASRERGEETQYFGPGTRLLVL.

In its sample, this clone was seen once. The chain is built from TRBV5-1 and TRBJ1-4; 7 bases are shared with TRBD1. This CDR3 spans 15 amino acids. With 4 bases clipped from V and 4 bases from J, the junction kept 7 bases outside the gene matches. The germline V gene has CDR1 SGHRS and CDR2 YFSETQ. The CDR3 region has the DNA TGCGCCAGCAGCCCAACAGGGGACCGTAATGAAAAACTGTTTTTT. Its translation is CASSPTGDRNEKLFF.

The V call is TRBV6-5, the J call TRBJ2-7; possible D gene TRBD1, 6 bases. CDR1 and CDR2 (germline): MNHEY, SVGAGI. The CDR3 totals 13 residues. The V end was cut by 2 bases, the J end by 5 bases, with 10 bases between. The chain's CDR3 is CASSYQGGNEQYF. The CDR3 region has the DNA TGTGCCAGCAGTTACCAAGGGGGAAACGAGCAGTACTTC.